This passage covers 8 T cell receptor beta chains from one sample sequenced in a study of T cell repertoires in cytomegalovirus infection. TCRdb ran MiXCR on the reads and lists one entry per CDR3 protein. The table lists around 34,000 distinct CDR3 sequences, less than 60% of them singletons. These TCRs are of unknown antigen specificity. The source was CD8+ T cells from cultured PBMCs, collected from culture after CMV antigen stimulation. These receptors were collected from a human donor in good health (CMV status not recorded). Some clones in this sample may be carry-over from other donors' samples.

The CDR3 reads CASSLNRGLHGANVLTF. CDR3 nucleotide sequence: TGTGCCAGCAGCTTAAACAGGGGCCTGCATGGGGCCAACGTCCTGACTTTC. V is TRBV11-2 and J is TRBJ2-6; TRBD1 agrees at 7 bases. J lost 3 bases, V lost 2 bases, and 7 bases had no gene match. Per the germline V gene, CDR1 is SGHAT and CDR2 is FQNNGV. The CDR3 loop spans 17 amino acids.

This clonotype was detected only a few times. This chain links TRBV7-9 with TRBJ2-7, with D maybe TRBD2 (6 bases). Trimming took 4 bases from V and 2 from J, leaving 12 bases between them. Germline-derived CDR1 and CDR2 are SEHNR and FQNEAQ (reference sequence). The CDR3 consists of 14 residues. The CDR3 DNA reads as TGTGCCAGCAGCTCCGGCGGGGTCCCCTACGAGCAGTACTTC. Its protein is CASSSGGVPYEQYF.

The chain combines TRBV4-1 with TRBJ2-6; D call uncertain. Trimming left V 0 bases short and J 0 bases short, with 3 bases between. The CDR3 contains 15 residues. Germline lookup yields CDR1 MGHRA and CDR2 YSYEKL. CDR3 region: CASSQEISGANVLTF. The CDR3 nucleotides are TGCGCCAGCAGCCAAGAAATCTCTGGGGCCAACGTCCTGACTTTC.

The chain joins TRBV7-3 to TRBJ2-3; D is undetermined. The CDR3 totals 11 residues. V was clipped by 3 bases and J by 5 bases, with 3 bases between them. Germline CDR1 SGHTA, CDR2 FQGTGA. The CDR3 is CASSFGDTQYF. CDR3 bases: TGTGCCAGCAGCTTCGGAGATACGCAGTATTTT.

Only one count was recorded for this clonotype. Likely a read error: the CDR3 ends without its conserved phenylalanine or tryptophan. CDR3 sequence: CASSHRDEETQYV. The CDR3 nucleotides read TGTGCCAGCAGCCACCGGGATGAAGAGACCCAGTACGTC. The chain combines TRBV28 with TRBJ2-5; TRBD2 might be the D (5 bases). Deletions cut 6 bases from V and 3 bases from J, with 11 bases between. The CDR3 is 13 residues long. Germline loops: CDR1 MDHEN, CDR2 SYDVKM.

The sample holds a few counts of this clonotype. The V and J genes are TRBV7-9 and TRBJ1-1; TRBD1 might be the D (5 bases). V was shortened by 2 bases and J by 1 base, with 11 bases between the two germline ends. There are 15 residues in the CDR3. CDR1 SEHNR and CDR2 FQNEAQ come from the germline V gene (reference sequence). Written as DNA, the CDR3 is TGTGCCAGCAGCTTACGGGCAGGGTCGAACACTGAAGCTTTCTTT. This codes for CASSLRAGSNTEAFF.

This chain joins TRBV20-1 and TRBJ2-1; D is perhaps TRBD2 (6 bases). V was pared by 2 bases and J by 0 bases, with 17 bases between. Germline lookup yields CDR1 DFQATT and CDR2 SNEGSKA (reference sequence). The CDR3 runs to 17 residues. CDR3 sequence: CSARPHGVTSSYNEQFF. The CDR3 nucleotides are TGCAGTGCTAGACCCCATGGAGTGACTAGCTCCTACAATGAGCAGTTCTTC.

The rearrangement uses TRBV28 and TRBJ1-5, with 7 bases identical to TRBD1. Losses at the gene ends were 4 bases for V and 9 bases for J; bases not matched to a gene: 6. Germline V gene lookup returns CDR1 MDHEN and CDR2 SYDVKM. The length of the CDR3 is 13 residues. Here the CDR3 reads CASSSTGPRPQHF. The DNA of the CDR3 is TGTGCCAGCAGTTCGACAGGGCCGAGGCCCCAGCATTTT.